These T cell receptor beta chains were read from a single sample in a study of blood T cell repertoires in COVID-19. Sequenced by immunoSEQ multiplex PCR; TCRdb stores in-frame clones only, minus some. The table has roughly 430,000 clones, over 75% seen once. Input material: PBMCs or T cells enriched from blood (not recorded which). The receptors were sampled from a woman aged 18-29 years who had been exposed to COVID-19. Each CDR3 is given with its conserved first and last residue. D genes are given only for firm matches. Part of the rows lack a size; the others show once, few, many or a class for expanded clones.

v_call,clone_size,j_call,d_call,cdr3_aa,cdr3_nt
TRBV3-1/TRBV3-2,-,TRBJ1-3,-,CASSQAGYGNTIYF,TGTGCCAGCAGCCAAGCAGGGTACGGAAACACCATATATTTT
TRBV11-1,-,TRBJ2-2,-,CASSSNIQITGELFF,TGTGCCAGCAGCTCAAATATACAGATCACCGGGGAGCTGTTTTTT
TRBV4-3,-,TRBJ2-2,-,CASSQDTLLRAGSGELFF,TGCGCCAGCAGCCAAGATACTTTGCTTCGGGCGGGGTCCGGGGAGCTGTTTTTT
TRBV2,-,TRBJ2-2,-,CALTGWRNTGELFF,TGTGCCTTAACAGGCTGGAGGAACACCGGGGAGCTGTTTTTT
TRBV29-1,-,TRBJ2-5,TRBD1,CSVDGTEGETQYF,TGCAGCGTCGATGGGACAGAGGGGGAGACCCAGTACTTC
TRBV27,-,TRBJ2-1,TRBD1,CASSLYYRGYNEQFF,TGTGCCAGCAGTTTATACTACAGGGGATACAATGAGCAGTTCTTC
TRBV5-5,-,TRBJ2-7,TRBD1,CASRQTGLNYEQYF,TGTGCCAGCAGGCAGACAGGGCTGAACTACGAGCAGTACTTC
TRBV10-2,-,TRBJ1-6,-,CASSDAGSSYNSPLHF,TGCGCCAGCAGTGACGCAGGAAGCTCCTATAATTCACCCCTCCACTTT
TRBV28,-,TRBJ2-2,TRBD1,CASSTYRGPGELFF,TGTGCCAGCAGTACTTATAGGGGGCCCGGGGAGCTGTTTTTT
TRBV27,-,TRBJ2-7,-,CASSRDRSYEQYF,TGTGCCAGCAGTCGAGACAGGTCCTACGAGCAGTACTTC
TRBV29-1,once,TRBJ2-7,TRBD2,CSVDAGLAGEQYF,TGCAGCGTTGACGCAGGTCTAGCGGGTGAGCAGTACTTC